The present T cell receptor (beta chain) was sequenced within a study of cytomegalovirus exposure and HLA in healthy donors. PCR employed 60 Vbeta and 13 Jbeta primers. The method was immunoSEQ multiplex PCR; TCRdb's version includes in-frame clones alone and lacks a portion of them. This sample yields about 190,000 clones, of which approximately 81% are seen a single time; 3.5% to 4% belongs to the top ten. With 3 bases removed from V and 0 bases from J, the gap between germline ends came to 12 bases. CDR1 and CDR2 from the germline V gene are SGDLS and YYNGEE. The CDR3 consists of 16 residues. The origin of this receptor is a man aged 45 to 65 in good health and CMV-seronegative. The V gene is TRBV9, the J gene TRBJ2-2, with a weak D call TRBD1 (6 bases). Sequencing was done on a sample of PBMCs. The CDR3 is CASSDRTGTNTGELFF. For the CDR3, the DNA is TGTGCCAGCAGCGACAGAACAGGGACGAACACCGGGGAGCTGTTTTTT.